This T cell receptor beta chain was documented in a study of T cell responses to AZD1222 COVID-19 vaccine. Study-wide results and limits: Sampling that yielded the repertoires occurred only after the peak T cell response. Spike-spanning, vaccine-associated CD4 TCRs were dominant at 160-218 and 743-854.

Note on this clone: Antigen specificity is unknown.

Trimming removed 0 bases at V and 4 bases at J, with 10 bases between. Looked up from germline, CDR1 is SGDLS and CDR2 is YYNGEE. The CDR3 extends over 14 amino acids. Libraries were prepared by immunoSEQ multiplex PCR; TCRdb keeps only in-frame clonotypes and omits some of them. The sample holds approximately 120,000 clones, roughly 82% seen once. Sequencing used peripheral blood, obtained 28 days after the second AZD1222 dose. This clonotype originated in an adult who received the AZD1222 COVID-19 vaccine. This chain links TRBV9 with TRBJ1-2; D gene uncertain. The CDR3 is CASSVGPDLYGYTF. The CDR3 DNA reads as TGTGCCAGCAGCGTAGGTCCTGATCTCTATGGCTACACCTTC.